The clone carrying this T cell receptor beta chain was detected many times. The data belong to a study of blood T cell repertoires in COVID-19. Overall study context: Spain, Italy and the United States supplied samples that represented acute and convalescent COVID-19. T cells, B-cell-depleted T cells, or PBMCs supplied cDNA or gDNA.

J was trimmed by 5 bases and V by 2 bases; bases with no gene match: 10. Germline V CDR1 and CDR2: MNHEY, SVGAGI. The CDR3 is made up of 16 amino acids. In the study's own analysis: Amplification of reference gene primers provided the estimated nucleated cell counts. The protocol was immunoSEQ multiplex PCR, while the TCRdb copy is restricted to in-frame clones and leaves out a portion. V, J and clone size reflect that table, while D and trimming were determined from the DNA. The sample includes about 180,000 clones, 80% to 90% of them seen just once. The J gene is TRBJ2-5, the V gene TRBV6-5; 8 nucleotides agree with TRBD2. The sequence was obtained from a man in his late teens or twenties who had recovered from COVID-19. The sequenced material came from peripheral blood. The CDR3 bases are TGTGCCAGCAGTTACCCCCTTGCGGGAGGCGGTGAGACCCAGTACTTC. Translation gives CASSYPLAGGGETQYF.